These 3 T cell receptor beta chains were all obtained from the same sample, sequenced in a study of human thymus T cells. Resections were taken during corrective heart surgery, and the thymus tissue came from these. Sequencing was performed with immunoSEQ multiplex PCR; in TCRdb, only in-frame clones are kept and a portion is missing. The sample shows 60,000 to 75,000 clones, 95% of them seen only once. The material sequenced was thymus tissue. The receptors stem from a girl in the first two years of life with a congenital heart defect but otherwise immunologically healthy.

The rearrangement links TRBV7-9 to TRBJ2-3, with D perhaps matching TRBD1 (5 bases). V lost 1 base and J 2 bases, leaving 10 bases between the germline ends. This CDR3 is 15 amino acids long. Looked up from germline, CDR1 is SEHNR and CDR2 is FQNEAQ (reference sequence). The CDR3 nucleotides are TGTGCCAGCAGCTTAGGGGGCGGCGCCACAGATACGCAGTATTTT. Amino acids: CASSLGGGATDTQYF.

The rearrangement uses TRBV28 and TRBJ2-7, with 14 nucleotides matching TRBD2. Germline V gene lookup returns CDR1 MDHEN and CDR2 SYDVKM. The CDR3 spans 15 residues. With V trimmed by 5 bases and J by 2 bases, 2 bases remained unmatched. The CDR3 DNA sequence: TGTGCCAGCAGTGGGACTAGCGGGAGCCCCTACGAGCAGTACTTC. As protein: CASSGTSGSPYEQYF.

The V and J genes are TRBV6-4 and TRBJ1-5, with TRBD1 identical over 12 bases. The CDR3 contains 15 residues. The germline V gene has CDR1 MRHNA and CDR2 SNTAGT. Trimming at V came to 2 bases and at J to 7 bases, leaving 3 bases not matched to a gene. CDR3 nucleotide sequence: TGTGCCAGCAGTGACCGGGACAGGGGGCGGCAGCCCCAGCATTTT. Translated, it gives CASSDRDRGRQPQHF.